The text below deals with one T cell receptor (beta chain). Its antigen is undetermined. The CDR3 is 15 amino acids. Germline CDR1 is MNHEY and CDR2 is SMNVEV (reference sequence). V was pared by 8 bases and J by 4 bases, with 20 bases between. These data originate in a study of T cell responses to AZD1222 COVID-19 vaccine. General observations from the study: The sample set comprised mostly white British donors with more females, and clonal diversity was possibly underestimated.

Measured with immunoSEQ multiplex PCR; TCRdb has only the in-frame clones, and not every one. The table lists about 72,000 clones, approximately 90% of them singletons. The rearrangement joins TRBV27 to TRBJ1-2, with a possible D match to TRBD1 (5 bases). This specimen consisted of peripheral blood, obtained 28 days after the second AZD1222 dose. The sequence came from an adult who received the AZD1222 COVID-19 vaccine. The DNA for the CDR3 is TGTGCCAGCGGTCCAGGGAGTTCCCTTGGCTATGGCTACACCTTC. Translated: CASGPGSSLGYGYTF.